Below, one TCR beta chain is given with its context. The CDR3 contains 15 residues. Germline CDR1 and CDR2: PRHDT and FYEKMQ (reference sequence). The V end lost 5 bases, the J end lost 3 bases, and 17 bases lay between the germline ends. The entry originates in a study of shared T cell receptors in the human thymus. The table came from immunoSEQ multiplex PCR; TCRdb's copy has only in-frame clones and leaves some out. The data hold more than 550,000 clones, with approximately 85% observed a single time. These same data were also listed under a study on human thymus T cells. That report adds: Healthy Finnish infants undergoing corrective surgery for congenital heart defects were used as donors. Resections from corrective heart surgery supplied the thymus tissue. Biased V and J segment usage appeared in thymus and peripheral blood. Thymic TCR repertoires of unrelated people reportedly overlapped highly.

The source material was thymocytes. The chain couples TRBV13 to TRBJ2-7, with a possible D match to TRBD2 (5 bases). The clonotype was recovered from a girl younger than two with a congenital heart defect. CDR3 loop: CASSGKRVQDYEQYF. The CDR3 DNA is TGTGCCAGCAGCGGCAAGAGGGTTCAAGACTACGAGCAGTACTTC.